This T cell receptor (beta chain) was profiled in a study of blood T cell repertoires in COVID-19. Profiling relied on immunoSEQ multiplex PCR, and the TCRdb table lists in-frame clones only, not all of them. The repertoire holds approximately 310,000 clones, with around 90% as singletons. Sample: peripheral blood. The TCR originated in a man between 50 and 59 years old with active or convalescent COVID-19.

The CDR3 spells CASGTSSQSWETQYF. In DNA form, the CDR3 reads TGTGCCAGCGGGACTAGCTCACAAAGTTGGGAGACCCAGTACTTC. The chain combines TRBV5-8 with TRBJ2-5; 9 positions agree with TRBD2. With V trimmed by 7 bases and J by 5 bases, 12 bases remained unmatched. The germline V gene has CDR1 SGHTS and CDR2 YDEGEE. This CDR3 region has 15 residues.